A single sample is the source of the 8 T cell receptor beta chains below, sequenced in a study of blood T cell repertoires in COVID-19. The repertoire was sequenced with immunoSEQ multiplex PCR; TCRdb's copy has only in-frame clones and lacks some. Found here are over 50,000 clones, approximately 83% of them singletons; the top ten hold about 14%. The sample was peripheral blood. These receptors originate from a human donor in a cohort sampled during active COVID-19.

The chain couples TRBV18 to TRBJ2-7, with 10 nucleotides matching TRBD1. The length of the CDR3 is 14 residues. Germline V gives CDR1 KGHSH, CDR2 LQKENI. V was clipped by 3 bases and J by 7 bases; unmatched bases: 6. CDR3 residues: CASSPSGQGREQYF. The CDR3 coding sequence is TGTGCCAGCTCACCGTCGGGACAGGGGCGGGAGCAGTACTTC. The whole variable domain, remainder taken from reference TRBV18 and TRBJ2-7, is NAGVMQNPRHLVRRRGQEARLRCSPMKGHSHVYWYRQLPEEGLKFMVYLQKENIIDESGMPKERFSAEFPKEGPSILRIQQVVRGDSAAYFCASSPSGQGREQYFGPGTRLTVT.

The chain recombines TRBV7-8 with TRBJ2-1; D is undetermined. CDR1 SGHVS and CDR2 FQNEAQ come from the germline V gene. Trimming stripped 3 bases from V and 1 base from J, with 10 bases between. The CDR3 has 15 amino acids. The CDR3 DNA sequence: TGTGCCAGCAGCTTCGACCCGACTTCCTACAATGAGCAGTTCTTC. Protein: CASSFDPTSYNEQFF.

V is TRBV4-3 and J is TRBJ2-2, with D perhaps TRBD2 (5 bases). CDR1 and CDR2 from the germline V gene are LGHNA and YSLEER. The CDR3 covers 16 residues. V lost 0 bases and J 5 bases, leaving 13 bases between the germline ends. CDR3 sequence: CASSQEAAAWTGELFF. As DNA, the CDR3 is TGCGCCAGCAGCCAAGAAGCGGCCGCCTGGACCGGGGAGCTGTTTTTT.

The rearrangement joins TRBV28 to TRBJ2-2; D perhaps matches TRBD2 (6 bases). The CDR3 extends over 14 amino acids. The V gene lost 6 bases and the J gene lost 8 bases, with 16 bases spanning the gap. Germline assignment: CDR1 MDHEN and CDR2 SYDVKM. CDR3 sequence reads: CASSPGGFWGELFF. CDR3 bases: TGTGCCAGCAGCCCCGGAGGGTTTTGGGGGGAGCTGTTTTTT.

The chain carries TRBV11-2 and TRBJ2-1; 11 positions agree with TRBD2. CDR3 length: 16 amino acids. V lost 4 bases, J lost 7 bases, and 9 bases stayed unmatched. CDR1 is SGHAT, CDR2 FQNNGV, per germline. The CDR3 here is CASSSSLAGAGNEQFF. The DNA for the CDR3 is TGTGCCAGCAGCTCTTCACTAGCGGGAGCCGGGAATGAGCAGTTCTTC.

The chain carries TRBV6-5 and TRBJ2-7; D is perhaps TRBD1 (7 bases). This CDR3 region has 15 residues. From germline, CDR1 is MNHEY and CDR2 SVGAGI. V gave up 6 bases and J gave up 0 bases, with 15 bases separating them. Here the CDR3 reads CASSHRGGGSYEQYF. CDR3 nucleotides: TGTGCCAGCAGCCACAGGGGAGGAGGCTCCTACGAGCAGTACTTC.

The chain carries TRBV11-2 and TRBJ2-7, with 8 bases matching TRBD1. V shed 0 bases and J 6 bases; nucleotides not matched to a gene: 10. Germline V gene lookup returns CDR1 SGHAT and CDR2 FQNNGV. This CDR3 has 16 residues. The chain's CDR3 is CASSLDLQGALSEQYF. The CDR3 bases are TGTGCCAGCAGCTTAGATCTCCAGGGGGCGCTATCCGAGCAGTACTTC.

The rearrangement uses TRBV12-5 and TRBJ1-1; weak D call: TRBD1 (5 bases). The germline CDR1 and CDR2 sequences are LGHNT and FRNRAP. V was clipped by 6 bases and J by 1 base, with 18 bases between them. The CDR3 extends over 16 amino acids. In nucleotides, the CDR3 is TGTGCTAGTGGCGACAGTCGGGGGGACCCGAACACTGAAGCTTTCTTT. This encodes CASGDSRGDPNTEAFF.